The 25 T cell receptor beta chains below all came from one sample that was sequenced in a study of blood T cell repertoires in COVID-19. Generated by immunoSEQ multiplex PCR, the TCRdb table keeps only in-frame clones and is missing some. This table holds 50,000 or so clones, about nine tenths found once. The sample taken for sequencing was peripheral blood. The source is a man over 45 with active COVID-19.

V and J are TRBV6-5 and TRBJ1-4; D possibly corresponds to TRBD1 (5 bases). The CDR3 is 14 residues long. CDR1 MNHEY and CDR2 SVGAGI come from the germline V gene. Trimming pared 6 bases from V and 7 bases from J, leaving 15 bases between. The CDR3 DNA follows: TGTGCCAGCAGAAGCCCGGGACTCGGTGAAAAACTGTTTTTT. This gives the protein CASRSPGLGEKLFF.

J is TRBJ2-3 and V is TRBV13; no definite D call. The germline V and J ends were trimmed by 4 bases and 2 bases, with 4 bases remaining between them. In germline, CDR1 is PRHDT, CDR2 FYEKMQ (reference sequence). This CDR3 has 12 residues. For the CDR3, the DNA is TGTGCCAGCAGCTCTTCCACAGATACGCAGTATTTT. Translation: CASSSSTDTQYF.

This clone was counted only a few times. The chain recombines TRBV7-9 with TRBJ2-7; 10 bases match TRBD2. Germline CDR1 and CDR2: SEHNR and FQNEAQ (reference sequence). The CDR3 runs 16 residues. Germline trimming cut 4 bases from V and 3 bases from J; bases unmatched to any gene: 9. CDR3 nucleotide sequence: TGTGCCAGCAGCTCGTCCACTGGACTAGCGGTCTACGAGCAGTACTTC. It is translated as CASSSSTGLAVYEQYF.

The genes are TRBV6-2 or TRBV6-3 and TRBJ1-2, with D uncertain. Per the germline V gene, CDR1 is MNHEY and CDR2 is SVGEGT. CDR3 length: 13 residues. Deletions cut 2 bases from V and 5 bases from J, with 9 bases between. CDR3 DNA sequence: TGTGCCAGCAGTTACGATCGCCTATATGGCTACACCTTC. Translated: CASSYDRLYGYTF.

V and J are TRBV19 and TRBJ1-2; D is ambiguous. Germline CDR1 and CDR2: LNHDA and SQIVND (reference sequence). CDR3 length equals 16 residues. The V end lost 4 bases, the J end lost 3 bases, and 18 bases lay between the germline ends. In DNA form, the CDR3 reads TGTGCCAGTAGTAGAACGACACGTATGGGTGACTATGGCTACACCTTC. Protein sequence: CASSRTTRMGDYGYTF.

This clone appeared a few times. V and J are TRBV27 and TRBJ2-7, with 8 nucleotides matching TRBD1. CDR3 length: 15 residues. Unmatched junction bases numbered 10, after V lost 5 bases and J lost 4 bases. Looked up from germline, CDR1 is MNHEY and CDR2 is SMNVEV (reference sequence). For the CDR3, the DNA is TGTGCCAGCAGTCTCCTAGGACAGGGAGCGTACGAGCAGTACTTC. It yields the protein CASSLLGQGAYEQYF.

J is TRBJ2-5 and V is TRBV18, with D maybe TRBD2 (5 bases). CDR1 is KGHSH and CDR2 is LQKENI in the germline V gene. V was cut by 4 bases and J by 2 bases, with 23 bases left in between. CDR3 length: 18 residues. CDR3 sequence (DNA): TGTGCCAGCTCACTACTCGCTCCCCTTGCAGGCGGGCAAGAGACCCAGTACTTC. It is translated as CASSLLAPLAGGQETQYF.

The chain is built from TRBV28 and TRBJ2-2; perhaps TRBD1 as D (7 bases). Germline V gene data show CDR1 as MDHEN and CDR2 as SYDVKM. CDR3 size: 15 residues. Trimming removed 5 bases from V and 3 bases from J, with 13 bases in between. In nucleotides, the CDR3 is TGTGCCAGCAGTCCGCTCAGGGGGGACACCGGGGAGCTGTTTTTT. It encodes CASSPLRGDTGELFF.

The V gene is TRBV29-1, the J gene TRBJ2-7, with TRBD1 matching over 8 bases. Germline CDR1 reads SQVTM; CDR2 reads ANQGSEA. This CDR3 comprises 14 residues. The J segment lost 6 bases and the V segment lost 3 bases, leaving 10 bases of the junction unmatched. CDR3 in amino acids: CSVDVSGQGSEQYF. CDR3 DNA sequence: TGCAGCGTTGACGTATCCGGACAGGGTTCCGAGCAGTACTTC.

This clone is a singleton in its sample. The genes are TRBV4-1 and TRBJ1-1; TRBD1 might be the D (6 bases). V was trimmed by 1 base and J by 1 base, leaving 10 bases between them. Germline loops: CDR1 MGHRA, CDR2 YSYEKL. CDR3 length equals 15 residues. Here the CDR3 reads CASSQGQEPNTEAFF. The CDR3 DNA reads as TGCGCCAGCAGCCAAGGACAGGAGCCGAACACTGAAGCTTTCTTT.

This chain connects TRBV6-2 or TRBV6-3 to TRBJ2-3; 8 bases line up with TRBD1. Germline-derived CDR1 and CDR2 are MNHEY and SVGEGT. The CDR3 spans 17 residues. With V trimmed by 6 bases and J by 2 bases, 13 bases remained unmatched. CDR3 region: CASSSSGTGGFTDTQYF. In DNA form, the CDR3 reads TGTGCCAGCAGCTCATCCGGGACAGGTGGTTTCACAGATACGCAGTATTTT.

This clone was recorded a few times. The V and J genes are TRBV5-1 and TRBJ2-7, with 9 bases fitting TRBD2. With V trimmed by 4 bases and J by 0 bases, 2 bases remained unmatched. The CDR3 is 14 residues long. Germline CDR1 and CDR2: SGHRS and YFSETQ. CDR3 in amino acids: CASSRSGSSYEQYF. The CDR3 DNA reads TGCGCCAGCAGCCGTAGCGGGAGCTCCTACGAGCAGTACTTC. The variable domain in full, completed from reference TRBV5-1 and TRBJ2-7, reads KAGVTQTPRYLIKTRGQQVTLSCSPISGHRSVSWYQQTPGQGLQFLFEYFSETQRNKGNFPGRFSGRQFSNSRSEMNVSTLELGDSALYLCASSRSGSSYEQYFGPGTRLTVT.

This chain joins TRBV9 and TRBJ2-7, with D perhaps TRBD1 (5 bases). Trimming shortened V by 2 bases and J by 5 bases, and 14 bases separated the two germline ends. The CDR3 extends over 14 amino acids. CDR1 and CDR2 from the germline V gene are SGDLS and YYNGEE. The CDR3 region has the DNA TGTGCCAGCAGCGTCGCAGGGCTCGCTGACGAGCAGTACTTC. This encodes CASSVAGLADEQYF.

The chain couples TRBV5-6 to TRBJ1-2, with 11 bases matching TRBD1. V gave up 3 bases and J gave up 3 bases; unmatched junction bases: 1. Per germline, CDR1 SGHDT and CDR2 YYEEEE. The CDR3 totals 14 residues. CDR3 DNA sequence: TGTGCCAGCAGCTGGGACAGGGGGGACTATGGCTACACCTTC. Translation: CASSWDRGDYGYTF.

The genes are TRBV11-3 and TRBJ2-1; 8 bases align to TRBD1. The J segment lost 6 bases and the V segment lost 1 base, leaving 11 bases of the junction unmatched. The germline V gene has CDR1 SGHNT and CDR2 YENEEA. The CDR3 has 17 residues. The CDR3 nucleotides read TGTGCCAGCAGCTTAGCCCCAGGGGGCATCAATCCCAATGAGCAGTTCTTC. Encoded protein: CASSLAPGGINPNEQFF.

This clone appeared a single time. The chain has TRBV5-1 and TRBJ1-3, with a possible D match to TRBD1 (6 bases). The CDR3 consists of 14 residues. Between the trimmed V and J ends, which lost 0 bases and 2 bases, there was a span of 6 bases. Germline CDR1 reads SGHRS; CDR2 reads YFSETQ. CDR3: CASSLGDTGNTIYF. Written as DNA, the CDR3 is TGCGCCAGCAGCTTGGGGGACACTGGAAACACCATATATTTT.

The chain combines TRBV6-5 with TRBJ1-2; TRBD1 might be the D (6 bases). The CDR3 is 14 amino acids. From germline, CDR1 is MNHEY and CDR2 SVGAGI. V dropped 6 bases and J dropped 0 bases, with 11 bases sitting between them. This chain's CDR3 is CASRETGTNYGYTF. For the CDR3, the DNA is TGTGCCAGCAGAGAGACAGGCACTAACTATGGCTACACCTTC.

The CDR3 DNA reads TGTGCCAGCAGCTTCCTGCAGCGCGAGCAGTACTTC. Its protein is CASSFLQREQYF. The genes are TRBV7-9 and TRBJ2-7; D remains ambiguous. CDR1 and CDR2 from the germline V gene are SEHNR and FQNEAQ (reference sequence). The CDR3 is 12 residues long. V lost 3 bases to trimming and J lost 6 bases, with 9 bases between them.

This CDR3 is CASSLGDAVGRAYGYTF. In DNA, the CDR3 is TGCGCCAGCAGCTTGGGGGACGCCGTGGGGAGGGCGTATGGCTACACCTTC. The rearrangement uses TRBV5-1 and TRBJ1-2; possibly TRBD1 for D (5 bases). Trimming removed 0 bases from V and 5 bases from J, with 20 bases in between. Germline V CDR1 and CDR2: SGHRS, YFSETQ. The CDR3 consists of 17 residues. The whole variable domain, remainder taken from reference TRBV5-1 and TRBJ1-2, is KAGVTQTPRYLIKTRGQQVTLSCSPISGHRSVSWYQQTPGQGLQFLFEYFSETQRNKGNFPGRFSGRQFSNSRSEMNVSTLELGDSALYLCASSLGDAVGRAYGYTFGSGTRLTVV.

This chain joins TRBV10-3 and TRBJ1-2; 11 bases line up with TRBD1. The CDR3 is made up of 13 amino acids. The V and J ends lost 7 bases and 4 bases, in that order; junction bases with no gene match: 2. The germline gives CDR1 ENHRY, CDR2 SYGVKD. CDR3 protein: CAITGTGGYGYTF. The CDR3 coding sequence is TGTGCCATCACCGGGACAGGGGGCTATGGCTACACCTTC.

The chain carries TRBV7-9 and TRBJ1-5; D is perhaps TRBD1 (5 bases). From germline, CDR1 is SEHNR and CDR2 FQNEAQ (reference sequence). The V end lost 5 bases, the J end lost 0 bases, and 11 bases lay between the germline ends. CDR3 length equals 15 residues. The CDR3 region has the DNA TGTGCCAGCAGCCGGGGCGGGGGTAGCAATCAGCCCCAGCATTTT. Amino acids: CASSRGGGSNQPQHF.

The genes are TRBV11-2 and TRBJ2-2, with 12 positions matching TRBD2. The CDR3 has 19 residues. Trimming took 5 bases from V and 1 from J; bases not matched to a gene: 11. Germline loops: CDR1 SGHAT, CDR2 FQNNGV. Written as DNA, the CDR3 is TGTGCCAGCAGCCCGCGGACTAGCGGGGCAATCAGGAACACCGGGGAGCTGTTTTTT. This encodes CASSPRTSGAIRNTGELFF.

The gene calls are TRBV30 and TRBJ1-3; tentative D call: TRBD1 (5 bases). The CDR3 has 13 amino acids. Trimming cost V 3 bases and J 2 bases, with 8 bases left between them. Per germline, CDR1 GTSNPN and CDR2 SVGIG (reference sequence). The CDR3 sequence is CAWRGRAGNTIYF. CDR3 coding DNA: TGTGCCTGGAGAGGCAGGGCTGGAAACACCATATATTTT.

V and J are TRBV6-1 and TRBJ1-5, with 8 bases aligning to TRBD1. The CDR3 contains 15 residues. CDR1 and CDR2 from the germline V gene are MNHNS and SASEGT. V gave up 0 bases and J gave up 6 bases; unmatched junction bases: 4. Here the CDR3 DNA reads TGTGCCAGCAGTGAAGCGGGGGGACAGGCTCAGCCCCAGCATTTT. It is translated as CASSEAGGQAQPQHF.

The V and J genes are TRBV6-2 or TRBV6-3 and TRBJ2-1, with D tentatively TRBD2 (6 bases). Germline V CDR1 and CDR2: MNHEY, SVGEGT. CDR3 length equals 15 residues. The V end was cut by 0 bases, the J end by 12 bases, with 18 bases between. The CDR3 spells CASSYSGGALLGQFF. CDR3 nucleotide sequence: TGTGCCAGCAGTTACTCGGGCGGGGCACTCCTAGGGCAGTTCTTC.